These 24 T cell receptor beta chains share one sample of origin, sequenced in a study of radiation and T cells in renal cell carcinoma (TCRdb year 2020). What the time point label conveys for this sample: blood 2 weeks post-SBRT. In light of the paper, this sample's treatment or condition label describes: 15 Gy SBRT to primary tumor, nephrectomy 4 weeks later. Library generation was performed with the immunoSEQ multiplex PCR assay. The table was pulled from immuneACCESS by TCRdb, which kept in-frame rearrangements only. Such tables lose some clones; where checked, under half of the loss comes from unresolved V genes, and the rest has no known cause. The sample data list some 150,000 clones, and about 91% of these were observed just once. About an eighth of the sample comes from the top ten. The material was blood, obtained from a patient whose treatment included radiotherapy and nephrectomy. Every receptor here comes from a woman between 45 and 60 years old with renal cell carcinoma.

This chain uses TRBV9 with TRBJ1-2, with 9 bases matching TRBD1. The CDR3 extends over 16 amino acids. After removal of 3 bases from V and 2 bases from J, the junction contained 8 bases not matched to a gene. Germline assignment: CDR1 SGDLS and CDR2 YYNGEE. CDR3 region: CASSERPTGGNYGYTF. The CDR3 DNA reads TGTGCCAGCAGCGAGAGACCCACAGGGGGCAACTATGGCTACACCTTC. The full variable domain, its missing parts supplied by reference TRBV9 and TRBJ1-2, is DSGVTQTPKHLITATGQRVTLRCSPRSGDLSVYWYQQSLDQGLQFLIQYYNGEERAKGNILERFSAQQFPDLHSELNLSSLELGDSALYFCASSERPTGGNYGYTFGSGTRLTVV.

The chain employs TRBV9 and TRBJ2-1; 14 bases are a match to TRBD2. Germline V gives CDR1 SGDLS, CDR2 YYNGEE. The CDR3 runs to 17 residues. The trim removed 2 bases at V and 9 bases at J, leaving 10 bases unmatched. The CDR3 spells CASSVSGTSGGKSEQFF. For the CDR3, the DNA is TGTGCCAGCAGCGTTTCCGGGACTAGCGGGGGAAAGAGTGAGCAGTTCTTC.

This clone was counted once. CDR3 protein: CASSPGTGLNSPLHF. The CDR3 DNA sequence: TGTGCCAGCTCACCAGGCACAGGTTTAAATTCACCCCTCCACTTT. The chain employs TRBV18 and TRBJ1-6; TRBD1 might be the D (5 bases). The V end lost 2 bases, the J end lost 7 bases, and 12 bases lay between the germline ends. CDR1 is KGHSH and CDR2 is LQKENI in the germline V gene. CDR3 length: 15 residues.

This rearrangement joins TRBV5-8 to TRBJ1-5; 8 nucleotides agree with TRBD1. V lost 3 bases, J lost 1 base, and 9 bases stayed unmatched. Germline assignment: CDR1 SGHTS and CDR2 YDEGEE. There are 17 residues in the CDR3. CDR3 residues: CASSSGTGDISNQPQHF. In nucleotides, the CDR3 is TGTGCCAGCAGCTCCGGGACAGGAGACATAAGCAATCAGCCCCAGCATTTT.

The gene calls are TRBV27 and TRBJ1-6; D may be TRBD1 (6 bases). The CDR3 has 14 residues. Trimming shortened V by 2 bases and J by 10 bases, and 12 bases separated the two germline ends. Germline V lookup: CDR1 MNHEY, CDR2 SMNVEV (reference sequence). The CDR3 DNA follows: TGTGCCAGCAGTTTAAACAGGGATTACTCACCCCTCCACTTT. It encodes CASSLNRDYSPLHF.

The rearrangement links TRBV6-6 to TRBJ2-7, with 9 bases lining up with TRBD1. With 3 bases clipped from V and 7 bases from J, the junction kept 10 bases outside the gene matches. Germline CDR1 MNHNY, CDR2 SVGAGI (reference sequence). This CDR3 contains 15 residues. For the CDR3, the DNA is TGTGCCAGCAGTTATCCGGGACAGGGCGATAAGGAGCAGTACTTC. Amino acids: CASSYPGQGDKEQYF.

The V call is TRBV30, the J call TRBJ1-2, with TRBD1 as a possible D gene (6 bases). Germline CDR1 GTSNPN, CDR2 SVGIG (reference sequence). There are 11 residues in the CDR3. The CDR3 is CAWEGEGGYTF. The DNA for the CDR3 is TGTGCATGGGAGGGGGAGGGTGGCTACACCTTC.

The V gene is TRBV6-6, the J gene TRBJ1-2, with 7 positions matching TRBD1. CDR3 size: 15 residues. V dropped 2 bases and J dropped 1; count of bases not matched to a gene: 4. Germline CDR1 MNHNY, CDR2 SVGAGI (reference sequence). The CDR3 nucleotides read TGTGCCAGCAGTTACCTAGGACAGGTTAACTATGGCTACACCTTC. It is translated as CASSYLGQVNYGYTF.

The chain has TRBV6-5 and TRBJ1-2; TRBD1 matches at 9 bases. The germline gives CDR1 MNHEY, CDR2 SVGAGI. This CDR3 contains 15 residues. The V segment lost 5 bases and the J segment 6 bases; nucleotides outside the gene matches: 10. The CDR3 nucleotides are TGTGCCAGCAGTCAACAGGGGGCGGGTGGGGATGGCTACACCTTC. This translates into CASSQQGAGGDGYTF.

This chain joins TRBV7-8 and TRBJ1-1, with 12 nucleotides matching TRBD1. The length of the CDR3 is 17 residues. From germline, CDR1 is SGHVS and CDR2 FQNEAQ. With V trimmed by 5 bases and J by 1 base, 8 bases remained unmatched. This chain's CDR3 is CASSPWDRGRGNTEAFF. In DNA form, the CDR3 reads TGTGCCAGCAGCCCTTGGGACAGGGGGCGTGGGAACACTGAAGCTTTCTTT.

The genes are TRBV11-3 and TRBJ2-1, with unresolved D. Per germline, CDR1 SGHNT and CDR2 YENEEA. The CDR3 is 13 amino acids. V was pared by 2 bases and J by 3 bases, with 5 bases between. The CDR3 bases are TGTGCCAGCAGCTTAAACGTCTACAATGAGCAGTTCTTC. This codes for CASSLNVYNEQFF.

The chain combines TRBV7-6 with TRBJ2-5, with unresolved D. The CDR3 has 11 amino acids. V was shortened by 5 bases and J by 2 bases, with 3 bases between the two germline ends. In germline, CDR1 is SGHVS, CDR2 FNYEAQ. The CDR3 loop reads CASSVQETQYF. The CDR3 nucleotides are TGTGCCAGCAGCGTACAAGAGACCCAGTACTTC.

V is TRBV4-2 and J is TRBJ1-6, with a weak D call TRBD1 (5 bases). There are 16 residues in the CDR3. Germline V gives CDR1 LGHNA, CDR2 YNFKEQ. The ends were cut back, 4 bases at V and 5 bases at J, with 15 bases in the middle. The CDR3 loop is CASSRRLWDDNSPLHF. The CDR3 coding sequence is TGTGCCAGCAGCCGGCGACTTTGGGACGATAATTCACCCCTCCACTTT.

The chain joins TRBV5-6 to TRBJ1-2, with D tentatively TRBD1 (5 bases). V was pared by 1 base and J by 3 bases, with 19 bases between. Germline V lookup: CDR1 SGHDT, CDR2 YYEEEE. The CDR3 is 17 amino acids. The chain's CDR3 is CASSLWDGSTVYYGYTF. The DNA of the CDR3 is TGTGCCAGCAGCTTGTGGGACGGCTCCACCGTTTACTATGGCTACACCTTC.

The rearrangement joins TRBV7-9 to TRBJ2-3; TRBD1 aligns across 7 bases. This CDR3 contains 14 residues. The V gene end was trimmed by 5 bases and the J gene end by 2 bases; junction bases not matched to a gene: 4. Germline CDR1 SEHNR, CDR2 FQNEAQ (reference sequence). The CDR3 loop is CASSTGQYTDTQYF. CDR3 coding DNA: TGTGCCAGCAGCACGGGACAGTACACAGATACGCAGTATTTT.

The chain has TRBV19 and TRBJ2-7, with D possibly being TRBD2 (6 bases). This CDR3 has 14 residues. The germline V gene encodes CDR1 LNHDA and CDR2 SQIVND (reference sequence). Trimming left V 4 bases short and J 2 bases short, with 12 bases between. CDR3 loop: CASSTGDHAYEQYF. CDR3 sequence (DNA): TGTGCCAGTAGTACGGGGGACCATGCCTACGAGCAGTACTTC. The complete variable domain, with remaining parts taken from reference TRBV19 and TRBJ2-7, reads DGGITQSPKYLFRKEGQNVTLSCEQNLNHDAMYWYRQDPGQGLRLIYYSQIVNDFQKGDIAEGYSVSREKKESFPLTVTSAQKNPTAFYLCASSTGDHAYEQYFGPGTRLTVT.

The chain is built from TRBV5-1 and TRBJ1-1; D is ambiguous. V lost 4 bases to trimming and J lost 0 bases, with 10 bases between them. CDR1 and CDR2 from the germline V gene are SGHRS and YFSETQ. The CDR3 extends over 14 amino acids. This CDR3 reads CASSLREMNTEAFF. CDR3 DNA: TGCGCCAGCAGCCTAAGGGAAATGAACACTGAAGCTTTCTTT.

V gene TRBV4-1 combines with J gene TRBJ1-1; D is undetermined. Germline-derived CDR1 and CDR2 are MGHRA and YSYEKL. This CDR3 has 15 amino acids. Trimming took off 1 base at V and 1 base at J, with 10 bases between the two ends. The CDR3 DNA follows: TGCGCCAGCAGCCAAGTCCTCCCACGGAACACTGAAGCTTTCTTT. It is translated as CASSQVLPRNTEAFF.

This clone was detected once. J is TRBJ1-1 and V is TRBV9, with D unclear. Trimming cost V 4 bases and J 1 base, with 8 bases left between them. CDR3 size: 13 residues. In germline, CDR1 is SGDLS, CDR2 YYNGEE. In nucleotides, the CDR3 is TGTGCCAGCAGCCTAACGGCGAACACTGAAGCTTTCTTT. It codes for CASSLTANTEAFF.

The chain has TRBV5-1 and TRBJ1-1, with D unresolved. CDR3 length equals 14 residues. The V gene's germline CDR1 is SGHRS and CDR2 YFSETQ. V dropped 2 bases and J dropped 1 base, with 9 bases sitting between them. The CDR3 is CASSLPRQNTEAFF. DNA for the CDR3: TGCGCCAGCAGCTTACCTCGACAGAACACTGAAGCTTTCTTT.

The chain links TRBV11-2 to TRBJ2-7; D gene ambiguous. Trimming removed 2 bases at V and 0 bases at J, with 8 bases between. CDR3 length: 14 residues. CDR1 and CDR2 from the germline V gene are SGHAT and FQNNGV. CDR3 DNA sequence: TGTGCCAGCAGCTTAAACCGGATCTCCTACGAGCAGTACTTC. Translated: CASSLNRISYEQYF.

The chain joins TRBV7-2 to TRBJ2-2, with D possibly matching TRBD2 (6 bases). The CDR3 totals 14 residues. V was shortened by 3 bases and J by 6 bases, with 11 bases between the two germline ends. Per the germline V gene, CDR1 is SGHTA and CDR2 is FQGNSA. CDR3 protein: CASSFAGGPGELFF. In nucleotides, the CDR3 is TGTGCCAGCAGCTTCGCCGGGGGTCCCGGGGAGCTGTTTTTT.

The genes are TRBV11-2 and TRBJ2-5, with 7 bases identical to TRBD2. Germline values: CDR1 SGHAT, CDR2 FQNNGV. The junction had 7 bases not matched to a gene; V was cut back by 1 base and J by 5 bases. CDR3 size: 15 residues. The CDR3 loop is CASSLVAGVRETQYF. CDR3 DNA: TGTGCCAGCAGCTTAGTTGCGGGGGTACGTGAGACCCAGTACTTC.

The chain links TRBV13 to TRBJ1-1; D remains ambiguous. Germline loops: CDR1 PRHDT, CDR2 FYEKMQ (reference sequence). The CDR3 runs to 14 residues. The V end was cut by 4 bases, the J end by 1 base, with 10 bases between. The CDR3 DNA reads TGTGCCAGCAGCTCCCAATGGGGGAACACTGAAGCTTTCTTT. Translated: CASSSQWGNTEAFF.